This entry describes one T cell receptor (beta chain). In the authors' methods: How many nucleated cells were present was estimated from reference gene primer amplification. Assay: immunoSEQ multiplex PCR; the TCRdb copy retains only in-frame clones and omits some. From that table come the V and J calls and clone size; the DNA was used to work out D and trimming. The table shows tens of thousands of clones, with 85% occurring only once. Trimming left V 4 bases short and J 3 bases short, with 17 bases between. There are 16 residues in the CDR3. CDR1 is SGHRS and CDR2 is YFSETQ in the germline V gene. This sample was taken from a study of blood T cell repertoires in COVID-19. As for the study in general: There were acute and convalescent COVID-19 samples, and they came from the United States, Italy and Spain. The analysed material was cDNA or gDNA that came from T cells, B-cell-depleted T cells, or PBMCs.

The source is a human donor in a cohort sampled during active COVID-19. The chain links TRBV5-1 to TRBJ2-1; no clear D. The sequencing input was peripheral blood. CDR3 coding DNA: TGCGCCAGCAGCACCCTTCGCGATTTAAGCTACAATGAGCAGTTCTTC. Protein: CASSTLRDLSYNEQFF.